The source of this TCR beta chain is a study of a mutant IDH1 vaccine in newly diagnosed glioma (dated by TCRdb to about 2021). The study in broad terms: Patients received eight vaccinations in weeks 1, 3, 5, 7, 11, 15, 19 and 23, corresponding to visits V03 through V10. The 32 treated patients were around 60% male and about 40% female, with a mean age of roughly 40 years. Prior to enrollment, standard therapy consisting of radiotherapy alone, temozolomide alone, or radiochemotherapy with temozolomide had been administered to patients, with the combination being received by most patients. Peripheral blood samples were drawn at six visits, namely V03 (baseline), V05, V07, V10, V12 and V13. In the chemotherapy-containing groups, vaccination started alongside temozolomide cycles, whereas in patients who had radiotherapy alone it started 4-6 weeks after radiotherapy. Longitudinal TCRB deep sequencing was performed for around 23 treated patients wherever samples were available for exploratory analyses. Points the paper makes about the study in general: Vaccine-induced immune responses across multiple MHC alleles were detected in 85% to 95% of patients. Availability determined which PBMC samples were chosen for TCRB deep sequencing. It was noted by the authors that analyses of patient blood samples could not be reproduced owing to sample limitations. No apparent relationship was observed between pseudoprogression and alterations in the top peripheral T cell clonotypes detected by TCRB sequencing.

As for this clone: Its antigen target is currently unknown. No base-level quality is on record; no much larger clone is a single base apart.

Reading from cysteine to phenylalanine, the CDR3 counts 15 amino acids. Only the CDR3 region is kept as DNA, spanning 45 bases read in frame from base 1. Based on the germline V gene, the CDR1 and CDR2 sequences are KGHSH and LQKENI. Receptor libraries were prepared by the immunoSEQ multiplex PCR assay. The hsTCRB Kit was used according to the manufacturer's protocol to amplify rearranged TCR beta chain sequences. TCRB libraries were sequenced on an Illumina MiSeq. Processing in the source paper ran as follows. Demultiplexing, trimming and gene mapping were performed with the kit vendor's proprietary platform. Sourced from immuneACCESS, this table was stored by TCRdb with only in-frame sequences that have V and J called. A share of the clones is absent; for the studies checked, an unresolved V gene accounts for under half, and the remainder has no known explanation. That table supplies the V and J calls and clone size; D and trimming were determined from the DNA. The sample table records fewer than 65,000 clones; 80% of these occur just once. Jointly, the top ten make up roughly 5.7% of the sample.

The sample's time point label, decoded: week 11, during vaccination. Each vaccine dose, consisting of 300 ug of a 20-mer mutant IDH1 peptide in Montanide, was administered subcutaneously with topical imiquimod. All donors had newly diagnosed IDH1-mutant astrocytomas of WHO grade 3 or 4 that showed loss of nuclear ATRX. The samples were drawn from NOA16, a multicentre, single-arm, open-label phase I trial in Germany that tested a mutant IDH1 peptide vaccine in humans for the first time. Genomic DNA for TCRB sequencing was extracted from EDTA blood using the DNeasy Blood and Tissue Kit. The sequence derives from a middle-aged man with glioma. The chain employs TRBV18 and TRBJ2-1; no confident D gene assignment can be made. The specimen was PBMCs, collected from a glioma patient whose treatment included an IDH1 peptide vaccine. The DNA reads as follows: TGTGTCACAAGGCGCCAAGTCAGATTCTACAATGAGCAGTTCTTC. Translated, this is CVTRRQVRFYNEQFF.